The 9 T cell receptor beta chains in this list originate from one sample, sequenced in a study of identical twins. TCRdb itself ran the 5' RACE reads through MiXCR, one entry per CDR3 protein. The repertoire holds more than 200,000 distinct CDR3 sequences, with over 8% as singletons. The specimen sequenced was memory (CD45RO+) T cells sorted from blood. The source is a woman aged 18 to 35 in good health.

This clonotype was recorded at least ten times. The CDR3 nucleotides read TGTGCCAGCAGGCGGACAGTCTACAATGAGCAGTTCTTC. Its protein product is CASRRTVYNEQFF. The chain has TRBV12-3 or TRBV12-4 and TRBJ2-1; TRBD1 might be the D (6 bases). Between the trimmed V and J ends, which lost 6 bases and 3 bases, there was a span of 9 bases. The CDR3 runs 13 residues.

In its sample, this clonotype was seen many times. The chain has TRBV7-2 and TRBJ1-2; D ambiguous. Trimming cost V 5 bases and J 4 bases, with 11 bases left between them. The CDR3 runs 13 residues. Germline V gives CDR1 SGHTA, CDR2 FQGNSA. CDR3 region: CASSTGGSYGYTF. The CDR3 nucleotides are TGTGCCAGCAGCACCGGCGGTTCCTATGGCTACACCTTC.

This chain links TRBV6-1 with TRBJ2-1, with D tentatively TRBD1 (5 bases). CDR1 is MNHNS, CDR2 SASEGT, per germline. Trimming removed 6 bases from V and 5 bases from J, with 17 bases in between. This CDR3 is built from 15 residues. The CDR3, as DNA: TGTGCCAGCAGAAGGGGTTCACAAGCCAACAATGAGCAGTTCTTC. Translating gives CASRRGSQANNEQFF.

This clonotype has a count of ten or more. J is TRBJ1-1 and V is TRBV3-1, with 7 bases fitting TRBD1. Germline values: CDR1 LGHDT, CDR2 YNNKEL (reference sequence). J lost 3 bases, V lost 1 base, and 5 bases had no gene match. The CDR3 sequence is 15 residues long. The CDR3 DNA sequence: TGTGCCAGCAGCCAAGGAACAGGGGAGGACACTGAAGCTTTCTTT. Translating gives CASSQGTGEDTEAFF. Filled out from reference TRBV3-1 and TRBJ1-1, the complete variable domain reads DTAVSQTPKYLVTQMGNDKSIKCEQNLGHDTMYWYKQDSKKFLKIMFSYNNKELIINETVPNRFSPKSPDKAHLNLHINSLELGDSAVYFCASSQGTGEDTEAFFGQGTRLTVV.

A few counts support this clonotype. The chain recombines TRBV20-1 with TRBJ2-2; 9 bases align to TRBD2. This CDR3 is built from 15 residues. Trimming cost V 6 bases and J 6 bases; bases outside gene matches: 11. Germline CDR1 and CDR2: DFQATT and SNEGSKA (reference sequence). CDR3 nucleotide sequence: TGCAGTGCAACGATAGCGGGAGCTCCTGCCGGGGAGCTGTTTTTT. Protein product: CSATIAGAPAGELFF.

Notes on this clonotype: One base away lies a much larger clone, so this may be a sequencing read error. The chain links TRBV5-1 to TRBJ1-1; 9 bases fit TRBD1. J lost 4 bases, V lost 7 bases, and 8 bases had no gene match. The CDR3 runs 14 residues. Germline V lookup: CDR1 SGHRS, CDR2 YFSETQ. CDR3 nucleotides: TGCGCCAGCGCCAACAGGGGGCAGGGCACTGAAGCTTTCTTT. Its translation: CASANRGQGTEAFF.

This clonotype occurred many times. The V call is TRBV3-1, the J call TRBJ1-2; D remains ambiguous. From germline, CDR1 is LGHDT and CDR2 YNNKEL (reference sequence). The CDR3 sequence is 15 residues long. Deletions cut 3 bases from V and 0 bases from J, with 11 bases between. For the CDR3, the DNA is TGTGCCAGCAGCCACTTCAGACTCACTAACTATGGCTACACCTTC. It encodes CASSHFRLTNYGYTF.

This clonotype was counted at least ten times. The V gene is TRBV6-1, the J gene TRBJ1-1, with D unresolved. The V gene's germline CDR1 is MNHNS and CDR2 SASEGT. Trimming removed 7 bases at V and 1 base at J, with 10 bases between. This CDR3 region has 13 residues. CDR3 DNA sequence: TGTGCCAGCAAATCGCGGCGGAACACTGAAGCTTTCTTT. Its protein is CASKSRRNTEAFF.

This clonotype was observed a handful of times. This chain links TRBV5-1 with TRBJ1-2; weak D call: TRBD1 (6 bases). Trimming took off 4 bases at V and 1 base at J, with 17 bases between the two ends. This CDR3 has 16 amino acids. Germline CDR1 and CDR2: SGHRS and YFSETQ. In DNA, the CDR3 is TGCGCCAGCAGCCCGGGCGGGACAAACTATAACTATGGCTACACCTTC. This translates into CASSPGGTNYNYGYTF.